The next 10 T cell receptor beta chains were all read from a single sample in a study of T cells in Graves' hyperthyroidism and ophthalmopathy. Amplified TCR beta CDR3 regions derived from RNA transcripts. First-round RT-PCR targeting the TCR CDR3 was performed with the HTBI primer set. One entry per CDR3 protein results from TCRdb running MiXCR on the multiplex PCR reads. Of 450,000 to 650,000 distinct CDR3 sequences listed, approximately 14% are singletons. Sequenced: blood. These receptors were obtained from a woman between 18 and 29 years old with Graves' ophthalmopathy.

This clonotype was seen more than once but under ten times. This chain uses TRBV7-9 with TRBJ2-4; possible D gene TRBD2, 5 bases. The germline V and J ends were trimmed by 5 bases and 1 base, with 12 bases remaining between them. Germline loops: CDR1 SEHNR, CDR2 FQNEAQ (reference sequence). The CDR3 sequence is 15 residues long. As DNA, the CDR3 is TGTGCCAGCAGCACTAGTGCGGTGGCCAAAAACATTCAGTACTTC. Its translation: CASSTSAVAKNIQYF.

The chain recombines TRBV20-1 with TRBJ2-3, with 8 bases lining up with TRBD2. V lost 6 bases to trimming and J lost 4 bases; unmatched junction nucleotides: 6. The CDR3 contains 13 residues. Looked up from germline, CDR1 is DFQATT and CDR2 is SNEGSKA (reference sequence). DNA of the CDR3: TGCAGTGCCGGGGGGGCAGCCCCAGATACGCAGTATTTT. Amino acids: CSAGGAAPDTQYF.

This clonotype appeared a few times. The V call is TRBV7-9, the J call TRBJ2-7, with D tentatively TRBD1 or TRBD2 (5 bases each). This CDR3 region has 14 residues. The germline V gene encodes CDR1 SEHNR and CDR2 FQNEAQ (reference sequence). Trimming removed 3 bases at V and 2 bases at J, with 11 bases between. CDR3 coding DNA: TGTGCCAGCAGCTTTAGGGACGTCCCCTACGAGCAGTACTTC. Amino acid sequence: CASSFRDVPYEQYF.

V and J are TRBV27 and TRBJ1-2, with D uncertain. Germline V gene data show CDR1 as MNHEY and CDR2 as SMNVEV (reference sequence). V was clipped by 3 bases and J by 8 bases, with 16 bases between them. The CDR3 length is 14 residues. CDR3: CASSLNGPAGGYTF. The CDR3 DNA sequence: TGTGCCAGCAGTTTGAATGGCCCGGCGGGGGGCTACACCTTC.

This clonotype was seen many times. The CDR3 loop reads CASRDTGGPTYEQYF. CDR3 DNA sequence: TGTGCCAGCAGAGACACAGGGGGCCCTACCTACGAGCAGTACTTC. V usage is TRBV27 and J usage is TRBJ2-7; 9 positions agree with TRBD1. V shed 6 bases, J shed 2 bases, and the junction held 8 bases outside the gene matches. The CDR3 sequence is 15 residues long. Germline assignment: CDR1 MNHEY and CDR2 SMNVEV (reference sequence).

V is TRBV10-3 and J is TRBJ2-1, with 11 bases fitting TRBD2. J gave up 0 bases and V 2 bases, and 12 bases lay outside the gene matches. This CDR3 region has 20 residues. Germline CDR1 and CDR2: ENHRY and SYGVKD. The CDR3 DNA reads as TGTGCCATCAGTGAGGGTTTAGGGCTAGCGGGAGGCAGCTCCTACAATGAGCAGTTCTTC. Protein: CAISEGLGLAGGSSYNEQFF.

This clonotype was counted a few times. The chain employs TRBV6-1 and TRBJ2-2; the D gene could be TRBD1 or TRBD2 (5 bases each). Germline CDR1 and CDR2: MNHNS and SASEGT. The CDR3 contains 16 residues. With 6 bases removed from V and 4 bases from J, the gap between germline ends came to 18 bases. The CDR3 DNA reads as TGTGCCAGCAGGACCGGGACCCCAATCCCCACCGGGGAGCTGTTTTTT. Encoded protein: CASRTGTPIPTGELFF.

This clonotype was seen repeatedly, ten times or more. The chain joins TRBV20-1 to TRBJ2-7; 10 bases agree with TRBD2. Germline loops: CDR1 DFQATT, CDR2 SNEGSKA (reference sequence). The CDR3 loop spans 15 amino acids. V gave up 0 bases and J gave up 2 bases; unmatched junction bases: 4. CDR3 residues: CSARDLTSGTYEQYF. The CDR3 nucleotides read TGCAGTGCTAGAGATCTAACTAGCGGGACCTACGAGCAGTACTTC.

The sample holds many counts of this clonotype. The chain combines TRBV7-2 with TRBJ2-5; TRBD2 matches at 9 bases. Germline V CDR1 and CDR2: SGHTA, FQGNSA. The CDR3 length is 18 residues. The ends lost 3 bases at V and 5 bases at J; junction bases unmatched: 16. CDR3 region: CASSFGRVLAGGGETQYF. DNA for the CDR3: TGTGCCAGCAGCTTTGGTCGGGTACTAGCGGGCGGTGGGGAGACCCAGTACTTC.

In this sample, this clonotype turned up many times. The rearrangement joins TRBV27 to TRBJ2-7, with D possibly called TRBD1 or TRBD2 (6 bases each). Germline V gene lookup returns CDR1 MNHEY and CDR2 SMNVEV (reference sequence). The CDR3 runs to 17 residues. V lost 2 bases and J 2 bases, leaving 19 bases between the germline ends. Here the CDR3 DNA reads TGTGCCAGCAGTTTAGGCTATTTGGGGGGCCGAACCTACGAGCAGTACTTC. This codes for CASSLGYLGGRTYEQYF.